This passage covers 8 T cell receptor beta chains from one sample sequenced in a study of blood T cell repertoires in COVID-19. Profiling relied on immunoSEQ multiplex PCR, and the TCRdb table lists in-frame clones only, not all of them. In the table there are 95,000 to 150,000 clones, 70% to 90% of which are singletons. The sample comprised peripheral blood. The receptor source for this set is a man aged 40-55 years with acute or convalescent COVID-19.

This clone has just a few counts. The rearrangement links TRBV30 to TRBJ1-2; D is uncertain. Germline V gene sequence: CDR1 GTSNPN, CDR2 SVGIG (reference sequence). The V end lost 6 bases, the J end lost 2 bases, and 13 bases lay between the germline ends. There are 13 residues in the CDR3. DNA of the CDR3: TGTGCCTGCTGGGGTGGAGGGAACTATGGCTACACCTTC. Protein product: CACWGGGNYGYTF.

This chain connects TRBV7-8 to TRBJ2-5; D gene unclear. Per the germline V gene, CDR1 is SGHVS and CDR2 is FQNEAQ. The CDR3 loop spans 14 amino acids. V lost 1 base and J 1 base, leaving 7 bases between the germline ends. The CDR3 loop is CASSLGATQETQYF. In nucleotides, the CDR3 is TGTGCCAGCAGCTTAGGGGCTACCCAAGAGACCCAGTACTTC.

V usage is TRBV18 and J usage is TRBJ2-5; weak D call: TRBD2 (6 bases). The germline gives CDR1 KGHSH, CDR2 LQKENI. The CDR3 consists of 15 residues. V dropped 3 bases and J dropped 0 bases, with 11 bases sitting between them. CDR3 in amino acids: CASSPEGGYQETQYF. The CDR3 DNA reads TGTGCCAGCTCACCCGAAGGAGGGTACCAAGAGACCCAGTACTTC.

The gene calls are TRBV20-1 and TRBJ1-5, with TRBD1 identical over 8 bases. The CDR3 contains 14 residues. In germline, CDR1 is DFQATT, CDR2 SNEGSKA (reference sequence). Trimming at V came to 3 bases and at J to 4 bases, leaving 5 bases not matched to a gene. The CDR3 DNA is TGCAGTGCTAGTGACAGGGGTTTAAATCAGCCCCAGCATTTT. The encoded protein is CSASDRGLNQPQHF.

The J gene is TRBJ2-7, the V gene TRBV5-1; possible D gene TRBD1, 5 bases. Germline CDR1 SGHRS, CDR2 YFSETQ. The CDR3 consists of 14 residues. Trimming took off 0 bases at V and 0 bases at J, with 7 bases between the two ends. As DNA, the CDR3 is TGCGCCAGCAGCTTGGGGACACACTCCTACGAGCAGTACTTC. Translation: CASSLGTHSYEQYF.

This clone has only one observation. Its ends do not fully match the called genes, so a read error is possible. In nucleotides, the CDR3 is TGTGCCAGCAGTGACTCCGGGGATTTGGATCAGCCCCAGCATTTT. It encodes CASSDSGDLDQPQHF. V gene TRBV6-5 combines with J gene TRBJ1-5, with D unresolved. Germline CDR1 MNHEY, CDR2 SVGAGI. The CDR3 has 15 residues.

The chain uses TRBV27 and TRBJ1-3, with D possibly being TRBD1 (5 bases). V was pared by 2 bases and J by 3 bases, with 8 bases between. Germline V gene sequence: CDR1 MNHEY, CDR2 SMNVEV (reference sequence). CDR3 length equals 14 residues. The CDR3 sequence: CASSLGGVGNTIYF. The CDR3, as DNA: TGTGCCAGCAGTTTAGGGGGGGTTGGAAACACCATATATTTT.

The genes are TRBV6-5 and TRBJ2-2, with a possible D match to TRBD2 (6 bases). V was clipped by 6 bases and J by 2 bases, with 10 bases between them. The CDR3 consists of 14 residues. Germline CDR1 reads MNHEY; CDR2 reads SVGAGI. CDR3 coding DNA: TGTGCCAGCAGCCTTAGCGGAAACACCGGGGAGCTGTTTTTT. This sequence encodes CASSLSGNTGELFF.